These 20 T cell receptor beta chains originate from one sample sequenced in a study of shared clonotypes between healthy human individuals. CD45RO-negative CD8 cells positively selected for CCR7 made up the naive population, which excluded terminally differentiated effector memory CD45RA+ cells. The repertoire was sequenced with immunoSEQ multiplex PCR; TCRdb's copy has only in-frame clones and lacks some. The sample records about 2.2 million clones, over 85% being singletons. Input material: naive CD8+ T cells from PBMCs. The receptors derive from a man aged 18 to 29 in good health. Some clones in this sample may be carry-over from other donors' samples.

The J gene is TRBJ2-1, the V gene TRBV6-4; 13 positions match TRBD2. V dropped 0 bases and J dropped 9; count of bases not matched to a gene: 2. Germline CDR1 reads MRHNA; CDR2 reads SNTAGT. CDR3 length equals 15 residues. For the CDR3, the DNA is TGTGCCAGCAGTGACTCGGGGACTAGCGGGACTGAGCAGTTCTTC. Translating gives CASSDSGTSGTEQFF.

This chain joins TRBV14 and TRBJ1-1; D call uncertain. This CDR3 comprises 15 residues. The V and J ends lost 0 bases and 2 bases respectively, with 10 bases between them. The germline V gene has CDR1 SGHDN and CDR2 FVKESK. DNA for the CDR3: TGTGCCAGCAGCCAAGATTGGGGAGCTAACACTGAAGCTTTCTTT. Amino acid sequence: CASSQDWGANTEAFF. Full variable domain (remainder filled in from reference TRBV14 and TRBJ1-1): EAGVTQFPSHSVIEKGQTVTLRCDPISGHDNLYWYRRVMGKEIKFLLHFVKESKQDESGMPNNRFLAERTGGTYSTLKVQPAELEDSGVYFCASSQDWGANTEAFFGQGTRLTVV.

V usage is TRBV15 and J usage is TRBJ2-7; perhaps TRBD2 as D (5 bases). Deletions cut 3 bases from V and 7 bases from J, with 7 bases between. From germline, CDR1 is LNHNV and CDR2 YYDKDF (reference sequence). The CDR3 loop spans 11 amino acids. CDR3 bases: TGTGCCACCAGCAGTCCGGGAGAGCAGTACTTC. It specifies CATSSPGEQYF.

This clone was observed once. The genes are TRBV6-4 and TRBJ1-1; D remains ambiguous. Per germline, CDR1 MRHNA and CDR2 SNTAGT. V lost 6 bases to trimming and J lost 8 bases, with 16 bases between them. The CDR3 is 13 amino acids. CDR3 loop: CASSASEGSEAFF. CDR3 in DNA: TGTGCCAGCAGCGCCAGCGAGGGATCCGAAGCTTTCTTT.

This clone was observed a few times. Other DNA sequences of this sample code for an identical CDR3. The CDR3 sequence is CASSLRDNEQFF. The CDR3 DNA reads TGTGCCAGCAGTTTAAGGGACAATGAGCAGTTCTTC. This rearrangement joins TRBV27 to TRBJ2-1; D ambiguous. V lost 2 bases and J 5 bases, leaving 4 bases between the germline ends. This CDR3 comprises 12 residues. From germline, CDR1 is MNHEY and CDR2 SMNVEV (reference sequence).

The gene calls are TRBV10-1 and TRBJ2-5, with D possibly being TRBD1 (6 bases). Trimming cost V 3 bases and J 2 bases, with 13 bases left between them. In germline, CDR1 is WNHNN, CDR2 SYGVQD (reference sequence). The length of the CDR3 is 15 residues. CDR3 coding DNA: TGCGCCAGCAGTGATGCAGGGGATGTTCAAGAGACCCAGTACTTC. Translating it yields CASSDAGDVQETQYF.

This clone was detected once. The genes are TRBV6-5 and TRBJ2-7; 8 nucleotides align to TRBD2. V shed 6 bases, J shed 6 bases, and the junction held 7 bases outside the gene matches. The CDR3 sequence is 13 residues long. Germline CDR1 and CDR2: MNHEY and SVGAGI. CDR3 amino acids: CASSLREGLEQYF. The DNA of the CDR3 is TGTGCCAGCAGCCTTCGGGAGGGCCTCGAGCAGTACTTC.

This chain joins TRBV28 and TRBJ2-1; TRBD2 matches 10 bases. There are 15 residues in the CDR3. Unmatched junction bases numbered 4, after V lost 6 bases and J lost 2 bases. CDR1 is MDHEN and CDR2 is SYDVKM in the germline V gene. The chain's CDR3 is CASRLGLAAYNEQFF. The CDR3 DNA follows: TGTGCCAGCAGGCTAGGACTAGCGGCCTACAATGAGCAGTTCTTC.

The chain is built from TRBV7-9 and TRBJ1-1, with unresolved D. CDR1 and CDR2 (germline): SEHNR, FQNEAQ (reference sequence). With 2 bases removed from V and 8 bases from J, the gap between germline ends came to 15 bases. The CDR3 is 14 amino acids. The CDR3 DNA is TGTGCCAGCAGCTTAAACGACGGGTTGGTCGAAGCTTTCTTT. The encoded protein is CASSLNDGLVEAFF.

This chain uses TRBV15 with TRBJ2-1, with 13 bases matching TRBD2. Germline values: CDR1 LNHNV, CDR2 YYDKDF (reference sequence). The CDR3 is 20 residues long. Trimming took 2 bases from V and 0 from J; bases not matched to a gene: 10. CDR3 sequence: CATSRLLAGGPRSSYNEQFF. Written as DNA, the CDR3 is TGTGCCACCAGCAGATTACTAGCGGGAGGGCCCCGGAGCTCCTACAATGAGCAGTTCTTC.

A word on this clone: Other nucleotide sequences from this sample produce the same CDR3. The gene calls are TRBV27 and TRBJ2-1; D unclear. Trimming took off 0 bases at V and 10 bases at J, with 7 bases between the two ends. Germline V gene lookup returns CDR1 MNHEY and CDR2 SMNVEV (reference sequence). The CDR3 spans 12 residues. The CDR3 loop reads CASSLSGGEQFF. DNA for the CDR3: TGTGCCAGCAGTTTATCAGGTGGCGAGCAGTTCTTC.

The chain recombines TRBV9 with TRBJ2-7; possibly TRBD1 for D (6 bases). The CDR3 contains 14 residues. The germline V gene encodes CDR1 SGDLS and CDR2 YYNGEE. Trimming took off 4 bases at V and 6 bases at J, with 17 bases between the two ends. CDR3 DNA: TGTGCCAGCAGCATCCAGGACAGAGCTTCCGAGCAGTACTTC. Residues: CASSIQDRASEQYF.

A single count supports this clone. The chain is built from TRBV7-8 and TRBJ2-1; 7 bases are a match to TRBD2. CDR1 is SGHVS, CDR2 FQNEAQ, per germline. V lost 1 base to trimming and J lost 1 base; unmatched junction nucleotides: 4. CDR3 length: 16 residues. CDR3 in amino acids: CASSLGLADSYNEQFF. As DNA, the CDR3 is TGTGCCAGCAGCTTAGGTCTAGCGGATTCCTACAATGAGCAGTTCTTC.

The chain uses TRBV5-4 and TRBJ2-2, with D unresolved. Germline V lookup: CDR1 SGHNT, CDR2 YYREEE (reference sequence). Trimming removed 6 bases at V and 5 bases at J, with 8 bases between. CDR3 length: 12 amino acids. The CDR3 sequence: CASTFLTGELFF. The CDR3 DNA follows: TGTGCCAGCACCTTCTTGACCGGGGAGCTGTTTTTT.

The rearrangement links TRBV9 to TRBJ2-5, with TRBD2 identical over 8 bases. This CDR3 comprises 16 residues. CDR1 is SGDLS and CDR2 is YYNGEE in the germline V gene. V shed 0 bases and J 2 bases; nucleotides not matched to a gene: 6. In DNA form, the CDR3 reads TGTGCCAGCAGCGTAGCGGCTAGCGGGCGACAAGAGACCCAGTACTTC. Amino acids: CASSVAASGRQETQYF.

Only one count was recorded for this clone. This rearrangement joins TRBV19 to TRBJ2-7; D is uncertain. Germline V lookup: CDR1 LNHDA, CDR2 SQIVND (reference sequence). The CDR3 sequence is 12 residues long. V dropped 7 bases and J dropped 0 bases, with 7 bases sitting between them. The CDR3 nucleotides read TGTGCCAGTATTTACTTCTCCTACGAGCAGTACTTC. Protein sequence: CASIYFSYEQYF.

The genes are TRBV19 and TRBJ2-1, with 9 bases aligning to TRBD2. The CDR3 is made up of 16 amino acids. V lost 6 bases, J lost 2 bases, and 8 bases stayed unmatched. CDR1 and CDR2 from the germline V gene are LNHDA and SQIVND (reference sequence). DNA of the CDR3: TGTGCCAGTAGGATTAGCGGGAGTGTCCCCTACAATGAGCAGTTCTTC. Translating it yields CASRISGSVPYNEQFF.

The chain couples TRBV4-1 to TRBJ2-1; D not certain. Trimming took off 4 bases at V and 10 bases at J, with 11 bases between the two ends. The germline V gene encodes CDR1 MGHRA and CDR2 YSYEKL. The CDR3 is made up of 12 amino acids. The CDR3 region has the DNA TGCGCCAGCAGCCTCACCGAGCGAGAGCAGTTCTTC. This gives the protein CASSLTEREQFF.

J is TRBJ2-5 and V is TRBV4-2; TRBD1 matches 7 bases. The V gene's germline CDR1 is LGHNA and CDR2 YNFKEQ. The ends lost 4 bases at V and 3 bases at J; junction bases unmatched: 2. There are 13 residues in the CDR3. CDR3 in DNA: TGTGCCAGCAGCCCAGACAGGGAAGAGACCCAGTACTTC. Amino acids: CASSPDREETQYF.

The chain uses TRBV4-3 and TRBJ1-4; D possibly corresponds to TRBD1 (5 bases). V was cut by 3 bases and J by 8 bases, with 16 bases left in between. Germline V gene sequence: CDR1 LGHNA, CDR2 YSLEER. The CDR3 extends over 15 amino acids. This chain's CDR3 is CASSQGGAATEKLFF. The CDR3 DNA follows: TGCGCCAGCAGCCAGGGTGGGGCAGCTACAGAAAAACTGTTTTTT.